This T cell receptor (beta chain) is drawn from a study of post-analysis software for immune sequencing data. Turning to the study itself: Progressive-relapsing, secondary progressive and relapsing-remitting multiple sclerosis were among the disease courses included. Findings of the study overall: Patients carried roughly five TRBV segments more frequently than controls did, and TRBV5-6, TRBV5-1 and TRBV20-1 were among them. Patients with multiple sclerosis recorded significantly lower normalized Chao1 diversity than controls, the study found. The authors found that F measure strongly co-clustered same-batch samples.

This clonotype occurred a few times. Its antigen is not known. CDR1 and CDR2 from the germline V gene are SQVTM and ANQGSEA. With V trimmed by 6 bases and J by 3 bases, 4 bases remained unmatched. There are 13 residues in the CDR3. Tagging with unique molecular identifiers was a feature of the TCR beta cDNA libraries. T cells numbering about 0.95 to 11 million gave rise to roughly 0.5 million cDNA molecules. In TCRdb, the PCR reads were re-called with MiXCR into one record per CDR3 protein. The table records more than 500,000 distinct CDR3 sequences, roughly 34% of them present only once. The clonotype was recovered from a girl under 18 with multiple sclerosis. V usage is TRBV29-1 and J usage is TRBJ2-3; 9 bases map to TRBD2. The sequencing input was blood. The CDR3 loop reads CSVSGGSTDTQYF. The CDR3 DNA sequence: TGCAGCGTAAGCGGGGGGTCTACAGATACGCAGTATTTT.